This TCR beta chain emerged from a study of cytomegalovirus exposure and HLA in healthy donors. In the case of this clone: Antigen unknown.

The PCR contained 60 Vbeta and 13 Jbeta primers. Using immunoSEQ multiplex PCR, the repertoire was profiled, and TCRdb retains in-frame clones only, with some absent. The sample holds about 120,000 clones, 75% to 90% seen once. Between the trimmed V and J ends, which lost 7 bases and 7 bases, there was a span of 11 bases. CDR1 SNHLY and CDR2 FYNNEI come from the germline V gene. The CDR3 runs 12 residues. Broader study findings: An apparent linkage of common viral pathogens to several of the most significant clusters emerged in a later analysis. Sequencing depth across donors, presence/absence analyses assumed, was roughly uniform. With high specificity and sensitivity, the classifier reportedly diagnosed cytomegalovirus status.

This sequence originates from a female donor in good health and CMV-seropositive. The sample taken for sequencing was PBMCs. The chain employs TRBV2 and TRBJ2-1; a weak D match, TRBD1 (6 bases). In nucleotides, the CDR3 is TGTGCCAGCAATACAGGGTGGAATGAGCAGTTCTTC. This encodes CASNTGWNEQFF.